This T cell receptor (beta chain) stems from a study of blood T cell repertoires in COVID-19. Germline trimming cut 7 bases from V and 2 bases from J; bases unmatched to any gene: 11. The CDR3 contains 17 residues. Germline V gene sequence: CDR1 MDHEN, CDR2 SYDVKM. The cohort comprised adults aged 18 to 89 years residing in under 30 US areas. The authors' processing: Amplification of reference gene primers was used by the study to estimate nucleated cell counts. Produced via immunoSEQ multiplex PCR; TCRdb's table is partial and in-frame only. The V and J calls and clone size come from that table; D and trimming were worked out from the DNA. Altogether about 480,000 clones are present, 70% to 90% being singletons, with the ten largest covering 1.5% to 2%.

Specimen: PBMCs or T cells enriched from blood (not recorded which). The chain recombines TRBV28 with TRBJ2-7; TRBD2 matches at 13 bases. This receptor was taken from a woman aged 40 to 50 who had recovered from COVID-19. CDR3 loop: CASNVGLAGQPTYEQYF. The CDR3 DNA reads as TGTGCCAGCAACGTGGGACTAGCGGGGCAACCTACCTACGAGCAGTACTTC.